This TCR beta chain was sequenced for a study of early T cells in non-severe SARS-CoV-2 infection. Study-wide context: Bulk RNA isolated from unsorted whole blood underwent sequencing; chains were not paired. Broader study findings: Private and CD4 specificities were missed by VDJdb matching, skewed to anti-spike CD8.

Individual cDNA molecules were tagged with unique molecular identifiers. MiXCR, run by TCRdb on the 5' RACE reads, gives a single entry per CDR3 protein. The profile shows 50,000 to 55,000 distinct CDR3 sequences, about 9.1% of them singletons. The table lists this clonotype with many counts. Its target is not known. Germline CDR1 and CDR2: DFQATT and SNEGSKA (reference sequence). V was clipped by 6 bases and J by 6 bases; unmatched bases: 15. This CDR3 contains 15 residues. Source material: whole blood. The sequence was obtained from an adult who was a healthcare worker with PCR-confirmed SARS-CoV-2 infection or an uninfected control (not recorded which). The chain couples TRBV20-1 to TRBJ2-7; TRBD1 matches at 9 bases. The DNA for the CDR3 is TGCAGTGCGACCCTGCCCCGGGACAGGGCCTCCGAGCAGTACTTC. This sequence encodes CSATLPRDRASEQYF.